Sequencing of this TCR beta chain was carried out in a study of Graves' ophthalmopathy and Graves' hyperthyroidism. Across the whole study: The study drew peripheral blood at initial diagnosis, before any treatment. Whole-study results and caveats: A model of 13 signatures distinguished ophthalmopathy from stable hyperthyroidism at 85% to 90% sensitivity and roughly 81% specificity.

Aged 18 to 65, hyperthyroidism patients had new diagnoses of under 2 months' duration. PBMCs were isolated by Ficoll-Paque density gradient centrifugation, using around 10 ml of fresh peripheral blood as the starting material. This clonotype was recorded at least ten times. Antigen specificity is unknown. For repertoire sequencing, the TCR beta CDR3 regions were amplified from RNA transcripts. The first round was an RT-PCR with HTBI primers, and the second round was a multiplex PCR. TCRdb re-called the multiplex PCR reads with MiXCR, one entry per CDR3 protein. The sample carries a few hundred thousand distinct CDR3 sequences, roughly a sixth recorded once. Trimming removed 5 bases at V and 5 bases at J, with 16 bases between. Germline V CDR1 and CDR2: SGHTA, FQGNSA. The CDR3 has 14 amino acids.

The sequencing sample was made of peripheral blood. The rearrangement links TRBV7-2 to TRBJ2-7, with unresolved D. The sequence derives from an adult woman with stable Graves' hyperthyroidism. DNA for the CDR3: TGTGCCAGCAGCATCGATTATGGCCGCAACGAGCAGTACTTC. Translating it yields CASSIDYGRNEQYF.